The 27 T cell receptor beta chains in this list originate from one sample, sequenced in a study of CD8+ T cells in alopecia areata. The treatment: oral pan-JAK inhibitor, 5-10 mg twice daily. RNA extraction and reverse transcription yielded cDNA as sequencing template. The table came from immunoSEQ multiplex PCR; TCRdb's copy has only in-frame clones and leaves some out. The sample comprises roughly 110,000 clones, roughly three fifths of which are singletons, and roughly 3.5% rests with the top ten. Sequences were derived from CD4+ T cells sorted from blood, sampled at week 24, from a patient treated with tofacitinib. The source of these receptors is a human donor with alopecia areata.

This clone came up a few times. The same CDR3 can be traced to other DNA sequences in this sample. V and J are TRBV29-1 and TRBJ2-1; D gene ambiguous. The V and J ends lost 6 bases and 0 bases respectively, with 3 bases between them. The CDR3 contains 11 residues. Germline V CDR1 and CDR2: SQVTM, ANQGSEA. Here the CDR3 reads CSVASYNEQFF. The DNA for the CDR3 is TGCAGCGTGGCCTCCTACAATGAGCAGTTCTTC.

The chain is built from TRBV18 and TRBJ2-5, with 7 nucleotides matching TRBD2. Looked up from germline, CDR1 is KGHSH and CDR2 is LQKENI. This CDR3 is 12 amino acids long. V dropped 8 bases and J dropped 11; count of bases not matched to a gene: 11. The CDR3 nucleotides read TGTGCCAGCGCGACGTCCCGGGGGGAGCAGTACTTC. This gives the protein CASATSRGEQYF.

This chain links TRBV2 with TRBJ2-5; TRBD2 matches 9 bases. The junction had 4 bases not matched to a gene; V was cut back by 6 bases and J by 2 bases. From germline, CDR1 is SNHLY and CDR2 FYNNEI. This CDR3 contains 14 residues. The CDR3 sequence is CASRFSGGQETQYF. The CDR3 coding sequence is TGTGCCAGCAGGTTTAGCGGGGGACAAGAGACCCAGTACTTC.

Written as DNA, the CDR3 is TGCAGCGTTGCCCCAGAACGCAATCAGCCCCAGCATTTT. Translated: CSVAPERNQPQHF. The chain uses TRBV29-1 and TRBJ1-5; D uncertain. CDR1 SQVTM and CDR2 ANQGSEA come from the germline V gene. V gave up 4 bases and J gave up 2 bases, with 9 bases separating them. The CDR3 has 13 residues.

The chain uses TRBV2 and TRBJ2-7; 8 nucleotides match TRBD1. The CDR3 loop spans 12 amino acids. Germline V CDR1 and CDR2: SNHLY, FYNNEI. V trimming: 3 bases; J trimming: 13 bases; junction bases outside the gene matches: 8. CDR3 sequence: CASSETPGTGYF. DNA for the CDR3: TGTGCCAGCAGTGAGACCCCCGGGACAGGCTACTTC.

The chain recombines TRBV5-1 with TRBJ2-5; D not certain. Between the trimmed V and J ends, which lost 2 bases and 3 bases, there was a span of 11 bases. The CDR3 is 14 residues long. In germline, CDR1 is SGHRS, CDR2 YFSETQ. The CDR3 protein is CASSFQLTEETQYF. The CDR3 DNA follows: TGCGCCAGCAGCTTCCAACTGACGGAAGAGACCCAGTACTTC.

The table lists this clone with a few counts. The DNA of the CDR3 is TGCGCCAGCAGTCCCCGGGAGCGGGGCAACTACAATGAGCAGTTCTTC. Encoded protein: CASSPRERGNYNEQFF. The chain recombines TRBV23-1 with TRBJ2-1; 7 bases agree with TRBD2. TRBV23-1 is reported as an ORF; its role is uncertain. V was pared by 4 bases and J by 3 bases, with 9 bases of the junction left unmatched. CDR3 length: 16 residues.

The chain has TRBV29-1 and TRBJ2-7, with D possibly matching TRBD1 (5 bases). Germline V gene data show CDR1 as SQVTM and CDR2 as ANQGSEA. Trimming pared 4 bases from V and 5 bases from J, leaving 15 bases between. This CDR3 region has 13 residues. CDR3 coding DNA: TGCAGCGTTGCCCTAGGGGATTGGGACGAGCAGTACTTC. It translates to CSVALGDWDEQYF.

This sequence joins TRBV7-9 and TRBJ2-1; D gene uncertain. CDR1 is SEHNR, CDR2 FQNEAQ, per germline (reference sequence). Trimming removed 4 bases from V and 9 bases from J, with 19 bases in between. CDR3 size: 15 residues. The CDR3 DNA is TGTGCCAGCAGCTCACAAGGAGACATAGGTGCTGAGCAGTTCTTC. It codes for CASSSQGDIGAEQFF.

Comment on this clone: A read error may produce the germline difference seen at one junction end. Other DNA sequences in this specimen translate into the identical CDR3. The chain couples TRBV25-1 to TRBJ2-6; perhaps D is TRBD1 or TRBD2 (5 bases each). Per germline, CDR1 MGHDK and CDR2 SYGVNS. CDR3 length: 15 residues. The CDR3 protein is CASSATRTGANVLTF. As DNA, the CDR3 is TGTGCCAGCAGTGCTACTAGGACTGGGGCTAACGTCCTGACTTTC.

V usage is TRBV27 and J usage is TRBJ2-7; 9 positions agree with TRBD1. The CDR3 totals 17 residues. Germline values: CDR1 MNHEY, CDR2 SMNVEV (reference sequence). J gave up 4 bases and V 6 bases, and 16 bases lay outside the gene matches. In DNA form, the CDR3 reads TGTGCCAGCAGCCACCTCCGTCGGGACAGGGTTCGTTACGAGCAGTACTTC. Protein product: CASSHLRRDRVRYEQYF.

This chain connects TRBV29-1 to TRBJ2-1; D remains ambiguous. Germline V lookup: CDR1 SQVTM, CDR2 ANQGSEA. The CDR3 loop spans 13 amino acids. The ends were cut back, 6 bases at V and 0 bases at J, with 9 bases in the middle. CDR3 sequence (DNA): TGCAGCGTCAGGCCCAGCTCCTACAATGAGCAGTTCTTC. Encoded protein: CSVRPSSYNEQFF.

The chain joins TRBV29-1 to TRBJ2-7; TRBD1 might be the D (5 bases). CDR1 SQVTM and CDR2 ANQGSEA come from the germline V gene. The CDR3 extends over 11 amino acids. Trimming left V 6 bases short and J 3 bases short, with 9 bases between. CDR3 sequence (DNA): TGCAGCGTCGCCGACAGCTACGAGCAGTACTTC. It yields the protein CSVADSYEQYF.

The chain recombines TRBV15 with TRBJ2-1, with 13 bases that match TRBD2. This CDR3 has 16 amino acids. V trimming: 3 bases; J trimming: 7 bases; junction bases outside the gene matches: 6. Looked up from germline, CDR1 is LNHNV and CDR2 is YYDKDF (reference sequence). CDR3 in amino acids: CATSSWTSGGTNEQFF. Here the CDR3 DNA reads TGTGCCACCAGCAGTTGGACTAGCGGGGGTACGAATGAGCAGTTCTTC.

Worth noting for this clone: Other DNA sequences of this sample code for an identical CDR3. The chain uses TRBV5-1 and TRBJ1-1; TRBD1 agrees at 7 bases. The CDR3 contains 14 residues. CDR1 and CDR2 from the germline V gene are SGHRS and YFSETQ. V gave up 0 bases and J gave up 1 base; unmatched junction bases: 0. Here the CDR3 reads CASSLDRGNTEAFF. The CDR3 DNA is TGCGCCAGCAGCTTGGACAGGGGGAACACTGAAGCTTTCTTT.

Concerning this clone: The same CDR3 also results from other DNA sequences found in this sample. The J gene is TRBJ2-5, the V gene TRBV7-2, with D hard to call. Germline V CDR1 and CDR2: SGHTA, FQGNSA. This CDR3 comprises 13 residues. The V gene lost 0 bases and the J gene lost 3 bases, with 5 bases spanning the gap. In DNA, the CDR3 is TGTGCCAGCAGCTTAGCACGGGAAGAGACCCAGTACTTC. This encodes CASSLAREETQYF.

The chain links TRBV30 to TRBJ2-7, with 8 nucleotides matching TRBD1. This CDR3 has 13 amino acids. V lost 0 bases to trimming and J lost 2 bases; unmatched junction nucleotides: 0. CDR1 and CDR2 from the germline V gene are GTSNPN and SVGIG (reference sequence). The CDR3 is CAWSVQGAYEQYF. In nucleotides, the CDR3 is TGTGCCTGGAGTGTACAGGGGGCCTACGAGCAGTACTTC.

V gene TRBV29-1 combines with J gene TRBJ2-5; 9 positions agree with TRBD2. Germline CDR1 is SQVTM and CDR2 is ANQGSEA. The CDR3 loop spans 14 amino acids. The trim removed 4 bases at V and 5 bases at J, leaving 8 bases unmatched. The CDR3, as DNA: TGCAGCGTTGGGGGGACTAGCCGTGCCGAGACCCAGTACTTC. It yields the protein CSVGGTSRAETQYF.

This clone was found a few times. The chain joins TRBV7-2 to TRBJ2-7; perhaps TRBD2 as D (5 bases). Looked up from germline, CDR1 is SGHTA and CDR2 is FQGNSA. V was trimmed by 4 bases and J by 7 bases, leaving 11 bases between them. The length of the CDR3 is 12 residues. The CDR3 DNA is TGTGCCAGCAGCTCGGGAACTCTGGAGCAGTACTTC. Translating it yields CASSSGTLEQYF. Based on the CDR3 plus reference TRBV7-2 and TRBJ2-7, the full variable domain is GAGVSQSPSNKVTEKGKDVELRCDPISGHTALYWYRQSLGQGLEFLIYFQGNSAPDKSGLPSDRFSAERTGGSVSTLTIQRTQQEDSAVYLCASSSGTLEQYFGPGTRLTVT.

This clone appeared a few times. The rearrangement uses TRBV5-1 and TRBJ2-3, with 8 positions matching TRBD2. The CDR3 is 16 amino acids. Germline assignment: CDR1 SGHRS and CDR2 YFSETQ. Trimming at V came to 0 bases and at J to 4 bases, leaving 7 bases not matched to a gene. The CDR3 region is CASSLAGAGAADTQYF. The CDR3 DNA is TGCGCCAGCAGCTTGGCCGGAGCGGGGGCAGCAGATACGCAGTATTTT.

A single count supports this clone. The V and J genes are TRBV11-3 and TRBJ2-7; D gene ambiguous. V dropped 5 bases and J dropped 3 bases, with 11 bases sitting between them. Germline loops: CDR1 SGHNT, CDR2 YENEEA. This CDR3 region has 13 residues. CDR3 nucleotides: TGTGCCAGCAGCCGTGGACCGGACTACGAGCAGTACTTC. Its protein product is CASSRGPDYEQYF.

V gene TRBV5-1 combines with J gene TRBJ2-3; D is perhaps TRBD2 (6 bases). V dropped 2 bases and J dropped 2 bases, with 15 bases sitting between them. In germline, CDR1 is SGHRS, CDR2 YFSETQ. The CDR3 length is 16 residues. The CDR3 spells CASSFFGGANTDTQYF. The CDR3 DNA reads TGCGCCAGCAGCTTTTTCGGGGGAGCGAACACAGATACGCAGTATTTT.

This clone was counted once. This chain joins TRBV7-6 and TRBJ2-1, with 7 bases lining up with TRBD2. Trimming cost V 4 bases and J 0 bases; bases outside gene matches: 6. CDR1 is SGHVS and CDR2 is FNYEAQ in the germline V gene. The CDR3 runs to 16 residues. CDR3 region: CASSSMRGSSYNEQFF. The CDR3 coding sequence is TGTGCCAGCAGCTCCATGCGGGGGAGCTCCTACAATGAGCAGTTCTTC.

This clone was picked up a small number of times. The CDR3 spells CASSFGSGVRSSYNEQFF. Written as DNA, the CDR3 is TGTGCCAGCAGCTTTGGCAGCGGGGTCAGGAGCTCCTACAATGAGCAGTTCTTC. The V and J genes are TRBV5-4 and TRBJ2-1; 7 nucleotides match TRBD2. J gave up 0 bases and V 2 bases, and 11 bases lay outside the gene matches. This CDR3 has 18 amino acids. The germline CDR1 and CDR2 sequences are SGHNT and YYREEE (reference sequence).

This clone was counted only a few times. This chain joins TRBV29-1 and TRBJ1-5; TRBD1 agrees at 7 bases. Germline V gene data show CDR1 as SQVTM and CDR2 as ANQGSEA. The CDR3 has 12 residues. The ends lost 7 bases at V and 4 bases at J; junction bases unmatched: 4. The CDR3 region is CSAQGVNQPQHF. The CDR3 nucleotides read TGCAGCGCTCAGGGGGTGAATCAGCCCCAGCATTTT.

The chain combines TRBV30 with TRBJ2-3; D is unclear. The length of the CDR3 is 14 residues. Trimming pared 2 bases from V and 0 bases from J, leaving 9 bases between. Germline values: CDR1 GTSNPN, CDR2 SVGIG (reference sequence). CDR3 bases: TGTGCCTGGAGTCGGACGCCTAGCACAGATACGCAGTATTTT. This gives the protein CAWSRTPSTDTQYF.

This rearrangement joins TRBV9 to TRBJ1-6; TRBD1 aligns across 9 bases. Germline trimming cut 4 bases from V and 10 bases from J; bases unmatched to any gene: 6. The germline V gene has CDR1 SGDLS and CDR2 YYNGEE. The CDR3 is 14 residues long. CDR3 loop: CASSPRTGASPLHF. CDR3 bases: TGTGCCAGCAGCCCACGGACAGGGGCATCACCCCTCCACTTT. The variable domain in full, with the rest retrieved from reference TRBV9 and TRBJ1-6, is DSGVTQTPKHLITATGQRVTLRCSPRSGDLSVYWYQQSLDQGLQFLIQYYNGEERAKGNILERFSAQQFPDLHSELNLSSLELGDSALYFCASSPRTGASPLHFGNGTRLTVT.